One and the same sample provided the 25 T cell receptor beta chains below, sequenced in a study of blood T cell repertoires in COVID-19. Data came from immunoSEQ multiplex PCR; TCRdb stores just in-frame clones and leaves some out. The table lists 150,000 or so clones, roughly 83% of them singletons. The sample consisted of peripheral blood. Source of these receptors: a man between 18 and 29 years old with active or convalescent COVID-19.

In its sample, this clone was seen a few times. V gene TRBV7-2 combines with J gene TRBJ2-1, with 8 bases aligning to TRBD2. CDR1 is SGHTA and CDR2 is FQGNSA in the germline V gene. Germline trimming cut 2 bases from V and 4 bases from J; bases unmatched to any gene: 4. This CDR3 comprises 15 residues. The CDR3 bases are TGTGCCAGCAGCTTATCCCGGGGGGGGTACAATGAGCAGTTCTTC. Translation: CASSLSRGGYNEQFF.

Here the CDR3 DNA reads TGTGCCACCAGTGATTTGGTAAGTACGAGCATATATTTT. As protein: CATSDLVSTSIYF. This chain links TRBV24-1 with TRBJ1-3, with D unresolved. This CDR3 has 13 amino acids. With 0 bases removed from V and 12 bases from J, the gap between germline ends came to 11 bases. The germline CDR1 and CDR2 sequences are KGHDR and SFDVKD.

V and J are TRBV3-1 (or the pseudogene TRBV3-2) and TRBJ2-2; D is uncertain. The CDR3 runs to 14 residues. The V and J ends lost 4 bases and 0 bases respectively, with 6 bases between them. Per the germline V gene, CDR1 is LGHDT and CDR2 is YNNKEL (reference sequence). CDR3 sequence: CASSPRPNTGELFF. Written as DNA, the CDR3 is TGTGCCAGCAGCCCCAGGCCGAACACCGGGGAGCTGTTTTTT.

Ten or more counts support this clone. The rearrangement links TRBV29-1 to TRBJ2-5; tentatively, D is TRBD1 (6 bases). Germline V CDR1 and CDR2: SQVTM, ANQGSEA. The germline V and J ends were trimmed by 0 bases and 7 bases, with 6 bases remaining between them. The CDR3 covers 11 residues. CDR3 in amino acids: CSVEEQGTQYF. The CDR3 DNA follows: TGCAGCGTTGAAGAACAGGGGACCCAGTACTTC.

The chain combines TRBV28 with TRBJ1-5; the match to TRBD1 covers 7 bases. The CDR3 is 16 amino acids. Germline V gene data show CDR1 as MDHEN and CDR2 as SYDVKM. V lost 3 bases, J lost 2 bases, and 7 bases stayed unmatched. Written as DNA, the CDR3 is TGTGCCAGCAGTTTGAGTACAGGGGAGGGCAATCAGCCCCAGCATTTT. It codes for CASSLSTGEGNQPQHF.

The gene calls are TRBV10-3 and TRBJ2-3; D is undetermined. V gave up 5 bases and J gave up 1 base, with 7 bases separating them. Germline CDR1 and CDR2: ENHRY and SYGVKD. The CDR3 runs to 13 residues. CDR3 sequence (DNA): TGTGCCATCAGTCCTTCTGGCACAGATACGCAGTATTTT. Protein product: CAISPSGTDTQYF.

CDR3 coding DNA: TGTGCCAGCAGCTTGGTGGTTGGAGGGGGCAGTCAGCCCCAGCATTTT. As protein: CASSLVVGGGSQPQHF. The rearrangement links TRBV5-5 to TRBJ1-5, with TRBD1 matching over 7 bases. V dropped 0 bases and J dropped 6; count of bases not matched to a gene: 9. The CDR3 is made up of 16 amino acids. Germline V gene sequence: CDR1 SGHKS, CDR2 YYEKEE (reference sequence).

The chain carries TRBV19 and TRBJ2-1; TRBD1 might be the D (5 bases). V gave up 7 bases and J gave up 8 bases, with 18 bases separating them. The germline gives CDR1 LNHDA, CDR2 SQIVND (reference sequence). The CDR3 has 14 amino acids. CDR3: CASKTLWGVHEQFF. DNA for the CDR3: TGTGCCAGTAAAACTTTATGGGGCGTGCATGAGCAGTTCTTC.

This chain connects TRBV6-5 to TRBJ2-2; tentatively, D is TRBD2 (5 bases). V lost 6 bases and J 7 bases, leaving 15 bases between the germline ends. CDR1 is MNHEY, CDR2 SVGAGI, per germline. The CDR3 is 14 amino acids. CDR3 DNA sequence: TGTGCCAGCAGCCCACCGAGGGCATACGGGGAGCTGTTTTTT. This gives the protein CASSPPRAYGELFF.

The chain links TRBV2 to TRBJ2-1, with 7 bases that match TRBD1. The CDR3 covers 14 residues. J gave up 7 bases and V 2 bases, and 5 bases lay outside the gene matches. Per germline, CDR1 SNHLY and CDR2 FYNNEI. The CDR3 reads CASSESTGLNEQFF. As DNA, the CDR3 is TGTGCCAGCAGTGAATCGACAGGGTTGAATGAGCAGTTCTTC.

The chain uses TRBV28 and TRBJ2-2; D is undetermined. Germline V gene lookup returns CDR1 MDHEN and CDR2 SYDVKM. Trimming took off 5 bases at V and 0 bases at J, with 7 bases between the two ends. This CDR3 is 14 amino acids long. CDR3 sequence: CASSRLSNTGELFF. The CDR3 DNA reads TGTGCCAGCAGTAGACTTTCGAACACCGGGGAGCTGTTTTTT.

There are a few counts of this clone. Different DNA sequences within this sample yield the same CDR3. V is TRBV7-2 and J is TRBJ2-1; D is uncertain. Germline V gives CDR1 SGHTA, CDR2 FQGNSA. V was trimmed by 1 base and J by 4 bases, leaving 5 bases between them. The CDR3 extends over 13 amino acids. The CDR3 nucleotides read TGTGCCAGCAGCTTAGTACAGTACAATGAGCAGTTCTTC. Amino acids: CASSLVQYNEQFF.

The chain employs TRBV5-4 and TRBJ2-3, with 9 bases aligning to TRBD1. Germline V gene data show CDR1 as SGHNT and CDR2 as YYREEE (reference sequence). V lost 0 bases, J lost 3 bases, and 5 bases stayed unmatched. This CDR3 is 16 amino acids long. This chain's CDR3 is CASSLANRGRTDTQYF. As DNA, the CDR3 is TGTGCCAGCAGCTTGGCCAACAGGGGGCGAACAGATACGCAGTATTTT.

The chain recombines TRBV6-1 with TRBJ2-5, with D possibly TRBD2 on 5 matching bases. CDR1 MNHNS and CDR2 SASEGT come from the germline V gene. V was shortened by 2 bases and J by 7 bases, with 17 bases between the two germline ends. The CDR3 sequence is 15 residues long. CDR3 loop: CASSEKSGIWGTQYF. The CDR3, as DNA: TGTGCCAGCAGTGAAAAATCCGGGATTTGGGGGACCCAGTACTTC.

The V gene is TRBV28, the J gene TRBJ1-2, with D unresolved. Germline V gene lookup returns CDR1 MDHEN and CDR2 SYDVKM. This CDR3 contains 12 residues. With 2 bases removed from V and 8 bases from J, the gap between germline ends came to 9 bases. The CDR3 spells CASSLTGRGYTF. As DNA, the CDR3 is TGTGCCAGCAGTTTAACGGGTAGGGGCTACACCTTC.

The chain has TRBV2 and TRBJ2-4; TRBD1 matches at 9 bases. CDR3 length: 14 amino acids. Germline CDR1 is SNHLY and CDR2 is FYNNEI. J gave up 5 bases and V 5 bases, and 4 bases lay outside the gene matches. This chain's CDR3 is CASSPRQGENIQYF. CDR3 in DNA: TGTGCCAGCAGTCCGAGACAGGGGGAAAACATTCAGTACTTC.

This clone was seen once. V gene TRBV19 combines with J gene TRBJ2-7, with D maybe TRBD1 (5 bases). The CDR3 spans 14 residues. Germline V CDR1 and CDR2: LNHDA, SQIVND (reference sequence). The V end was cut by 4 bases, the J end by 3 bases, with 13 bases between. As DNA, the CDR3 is TGTGCCAGTAGTACCTACGACAGAAACTACGAGCAGTACTTC. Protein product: CASSTYDRNYEQYF.

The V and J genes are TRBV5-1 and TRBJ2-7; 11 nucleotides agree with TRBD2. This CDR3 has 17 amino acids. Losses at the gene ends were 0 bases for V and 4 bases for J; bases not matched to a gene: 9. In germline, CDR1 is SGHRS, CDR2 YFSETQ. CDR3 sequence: CASSLDTSGGGRYEQYF. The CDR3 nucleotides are TGCGCCAGCAGCTTGGACACTAGCGGGGGAGGTCGATACGAGCAGTACTTC.

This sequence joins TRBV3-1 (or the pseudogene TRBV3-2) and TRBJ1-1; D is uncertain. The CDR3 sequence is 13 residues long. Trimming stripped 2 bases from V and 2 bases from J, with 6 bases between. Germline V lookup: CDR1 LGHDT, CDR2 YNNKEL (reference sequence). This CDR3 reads CASSQLGNTEAFF. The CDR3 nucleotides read TGTGCCAGCAGCCAACTAGGTAACACTGAAGCTTTCTTT.

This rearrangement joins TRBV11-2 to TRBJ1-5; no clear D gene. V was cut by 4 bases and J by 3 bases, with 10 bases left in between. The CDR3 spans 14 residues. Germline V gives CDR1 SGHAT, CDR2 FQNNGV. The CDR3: CASSSERDNQPQHF. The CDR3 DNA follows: TGTGCCAGCAGCTCCGAGAGGGACAATCAGCCCCAGCATTTT.

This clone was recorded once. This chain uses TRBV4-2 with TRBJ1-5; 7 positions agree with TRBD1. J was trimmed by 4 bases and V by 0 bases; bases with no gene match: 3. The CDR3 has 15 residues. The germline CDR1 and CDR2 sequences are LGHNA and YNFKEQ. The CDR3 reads CASSQDPGGNQPQHF. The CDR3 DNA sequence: TGTGCCAGCAGCCAAGATCCAGGGGGAAATCAGCCCCAGCATTTT.

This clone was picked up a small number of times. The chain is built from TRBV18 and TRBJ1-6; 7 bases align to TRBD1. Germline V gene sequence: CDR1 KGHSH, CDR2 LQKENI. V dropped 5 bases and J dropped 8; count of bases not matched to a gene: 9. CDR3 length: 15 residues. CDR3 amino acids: CASSVHRGEDSPLHF. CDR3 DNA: TGTGCCAGCTCAGTACACAGGGGCGAGGATTCACCCCTCCACTTT.

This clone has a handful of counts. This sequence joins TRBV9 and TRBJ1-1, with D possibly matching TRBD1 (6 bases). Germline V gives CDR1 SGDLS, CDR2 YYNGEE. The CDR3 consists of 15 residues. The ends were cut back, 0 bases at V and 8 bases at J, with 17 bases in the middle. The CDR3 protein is CASSVGAGALGEAFF. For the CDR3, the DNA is TGTGCCAGCAGCGTAGGAGCAGGGGCTCTAGGGGAAGCTTTCTTT.

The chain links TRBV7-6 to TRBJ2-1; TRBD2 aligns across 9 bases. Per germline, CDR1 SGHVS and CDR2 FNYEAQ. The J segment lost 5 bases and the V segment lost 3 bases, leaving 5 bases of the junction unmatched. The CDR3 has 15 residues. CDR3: CASSFSGRHDNEQFF. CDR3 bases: TGTGCCAGCAGCTTTAGCGGGAGACACGACAATGAGCAGTTCTTC.

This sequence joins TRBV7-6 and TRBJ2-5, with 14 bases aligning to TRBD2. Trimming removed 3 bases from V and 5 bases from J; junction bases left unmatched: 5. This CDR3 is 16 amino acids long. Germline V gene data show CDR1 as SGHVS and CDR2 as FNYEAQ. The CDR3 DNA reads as TGTGCCAGCAGCTTGGGACTAGCGGGGGCCAGGGAGACCCAGTACTTC. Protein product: CASSLGLAGARETQYF.